This T cell receptor (beta chain) was sequenced in a study of blood T cell repertoires in COVID-19. The repertoire was sequenced with immunoSEQ multiplex PCR; TCRdb's copy has only in-frame clones and lacks some. The profile shows 27,000 or so clones, 83% of them singletons. V was cut by 2 bases and J by 2 bases, with 25 bases left in between. The CDR3 length is 19 residues. Germline assignment: CDR1 SGHTA and CDR2 FQGNSA. Sequencing was performed on peripheral blood. This sequence joins TRBV7-2 and TRBJ2-7; weak D call: TRBD1 (5 bases). The source is a man in his sixties or seventies with active COVID-19. This CDR3 is CASSLLPAGSDIVTYEQYF. The CDR3 DNA follows: TGTGCCAGCAGCTTACTTCCCGCCGGCTCGGACATAGTAACCTACGAGCAGTACTTC.